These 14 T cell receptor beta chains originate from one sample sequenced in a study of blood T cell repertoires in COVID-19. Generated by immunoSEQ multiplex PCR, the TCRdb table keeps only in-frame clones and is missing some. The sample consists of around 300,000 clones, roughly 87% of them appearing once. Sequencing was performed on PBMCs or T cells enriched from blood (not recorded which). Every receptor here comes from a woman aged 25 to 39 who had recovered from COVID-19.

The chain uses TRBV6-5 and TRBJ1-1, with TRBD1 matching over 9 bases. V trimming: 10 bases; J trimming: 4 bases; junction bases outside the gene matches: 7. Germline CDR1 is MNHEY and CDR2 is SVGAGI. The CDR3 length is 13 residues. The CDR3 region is CAIATGGGTEAFF. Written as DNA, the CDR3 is TGTGCCATCGCCACAGGGGGCGGCACTGAAGCTTTCTTT.

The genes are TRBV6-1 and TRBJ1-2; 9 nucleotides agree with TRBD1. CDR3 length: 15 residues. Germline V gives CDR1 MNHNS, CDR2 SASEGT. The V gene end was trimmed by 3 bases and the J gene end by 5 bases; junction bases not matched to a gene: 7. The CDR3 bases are TGTGCCAGCAGTGAGAGGGAGACAGGGGGTTATGGCTACACCTTC. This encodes CASSERETGGYGYTF.

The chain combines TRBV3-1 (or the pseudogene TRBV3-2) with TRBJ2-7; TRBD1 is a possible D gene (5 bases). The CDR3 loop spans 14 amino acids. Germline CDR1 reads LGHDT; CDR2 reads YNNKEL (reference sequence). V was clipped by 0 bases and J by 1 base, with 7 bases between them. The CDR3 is CASSQDQGSYEQYF. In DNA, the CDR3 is TGTGCCAGCAGCCAAGATCAGGGATCCTACGAGCAGTACTTC.

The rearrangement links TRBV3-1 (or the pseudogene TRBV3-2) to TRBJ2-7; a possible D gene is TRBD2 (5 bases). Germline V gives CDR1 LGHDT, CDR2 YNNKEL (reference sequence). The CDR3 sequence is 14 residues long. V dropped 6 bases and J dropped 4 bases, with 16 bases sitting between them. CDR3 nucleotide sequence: TGTGCCAGCAGTCCTGTCGGCCCGGGATACGAGCAGTACTTC. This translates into CASSPVGPGYEQYF.

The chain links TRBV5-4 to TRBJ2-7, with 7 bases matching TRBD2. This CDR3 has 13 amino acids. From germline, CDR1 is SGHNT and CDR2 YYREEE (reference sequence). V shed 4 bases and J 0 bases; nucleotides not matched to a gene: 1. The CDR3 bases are TGTGCCAGCAGCCCGGGGGGCTCCTACGAGCAGTACTTC. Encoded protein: CASSPGGSYEQYF.

This CDR3 reads CASSPLGHTDTQYF. The CDR3 DNA follows: TGTGCCAGCTCACCACTGGGGCACACAGATACGCAGTATTTT. V usage is TRBV18 and J usage is TRBJ2-3; possible D gene TRBD1, 5 bases. CDR3 size: 14 residues. The ends were cut back, 1 base at V and 2 bases at J, with 7 bases in the middle. The germline CDR1 and CDR2 sequences are KGHSH and LQKENI.

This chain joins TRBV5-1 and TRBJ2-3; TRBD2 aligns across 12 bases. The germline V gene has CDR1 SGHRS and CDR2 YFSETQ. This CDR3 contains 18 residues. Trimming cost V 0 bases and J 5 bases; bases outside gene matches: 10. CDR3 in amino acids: CASSLALTSGRSLDTQYF. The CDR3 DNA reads TGCGCCAGCAGCTTGGCCTTGACTAGCGGGAGAAGCTTAGATACGCAGTATTTT.

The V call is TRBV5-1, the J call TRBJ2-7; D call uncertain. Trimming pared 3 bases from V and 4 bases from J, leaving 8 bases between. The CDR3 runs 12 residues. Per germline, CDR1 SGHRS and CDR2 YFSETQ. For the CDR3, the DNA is TGCGCCAGCAGCTCCCCGGGTTACGAGCAGTACTTC. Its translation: CASSSPGYEQYF.

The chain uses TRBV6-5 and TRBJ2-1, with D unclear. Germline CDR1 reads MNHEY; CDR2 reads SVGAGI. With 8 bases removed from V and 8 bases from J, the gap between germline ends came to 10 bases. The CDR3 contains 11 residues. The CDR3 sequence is CASLSSDEQFF. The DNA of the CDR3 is TGTGCCAGCCTTTCGTCCGATGAGCAGTTCTTC.

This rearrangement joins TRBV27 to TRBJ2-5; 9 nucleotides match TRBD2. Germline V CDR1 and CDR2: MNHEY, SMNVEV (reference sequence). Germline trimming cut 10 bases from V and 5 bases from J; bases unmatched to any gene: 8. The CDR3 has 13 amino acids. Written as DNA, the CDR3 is TGTGCCACCCGGCTAGCGGGATTGGAGACCCAGTACTTC. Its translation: CATRLAGLETQYF.

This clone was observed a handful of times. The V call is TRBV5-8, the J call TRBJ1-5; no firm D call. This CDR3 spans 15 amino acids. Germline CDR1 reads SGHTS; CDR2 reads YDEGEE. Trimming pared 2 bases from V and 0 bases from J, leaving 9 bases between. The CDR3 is CASSFGPASNQPQHF. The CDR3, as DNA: TGTGCCAGCAGCTTTGGGCCAGCTAGCAATCAGCCCCAGCATTTT.

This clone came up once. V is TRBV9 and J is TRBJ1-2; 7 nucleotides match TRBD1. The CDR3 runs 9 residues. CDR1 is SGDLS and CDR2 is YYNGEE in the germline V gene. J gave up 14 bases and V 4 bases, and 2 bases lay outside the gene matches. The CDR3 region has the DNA TGTGCCAGCAGCACAGGGGAAACCTTC. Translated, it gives CASSTGETF. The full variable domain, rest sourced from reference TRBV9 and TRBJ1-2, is DSGVTQTPKHLITATGQRVTLRCSPRSGDLSVYWYQQSLDQGLQFLIQYYNGEERAKGNILERFSAQQFPDLHSELNLSSLELGDSALYFCASSTGETFGSGTRLTVV.

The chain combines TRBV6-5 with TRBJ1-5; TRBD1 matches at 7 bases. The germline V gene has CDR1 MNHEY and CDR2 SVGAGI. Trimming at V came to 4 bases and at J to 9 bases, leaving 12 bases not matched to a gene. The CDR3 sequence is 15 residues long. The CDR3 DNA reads TGTGCCAGCAGTTCGACCTACAGGGGCCGGTGGCCCCAGCATTTT. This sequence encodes CASSSTYRGRWPQHF.

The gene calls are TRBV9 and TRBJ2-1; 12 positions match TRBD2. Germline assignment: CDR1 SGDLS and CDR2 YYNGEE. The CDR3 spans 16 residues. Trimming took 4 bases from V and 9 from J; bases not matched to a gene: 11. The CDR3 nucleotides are TGTGCCAGCAGCCCCCGGGCTAGCGGGAGGGAAAGTGAGCAGTTCTTC. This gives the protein CASSPRASGRESEQFF.